The present T cell receptor (beta chain) was sequenced within a study of T cell repertoires in cytomegalovirus infection. MiXCR, run by TCRdb on the reads, gives a single entry per CDR3 protein. The sample has a few hundred thousand distinct CDR3 sequences; 17% are singletons. The CDR3 is 17 residues long. V lost 1 base and J lost 0, with 14 bases in between. Per the germline V gene, CDR1 is MDHEN and CDR2 is SYDVKM. Study results and limitations: CMV-specific HLA-C-restricted TCR beta clonotypes dominated the ex vivo response.

The sample holds many counts of this clonotype. The antigen is unknown. The chain couples TRBV28 to TRBJ2-3; D call uncertain. The specimen was CD8+ T cells from PBMCs. The sequence came from a human donor in good health (CMV status not recorded). Some clones in this sample may be carry-over from other donors' samples. CDR3 nucleotide sequence: TGTGCCAGCAGTTTATCTCGACTGCAAACTAGCACAGATACGCAGTATTTT. Protein: CASSLSRLQTSTDTQYF. The full variable domain, its missing parts supplied by reference TRBV28 and TRBJ2-3, is DVKVTQSSRYLVKRTGEKVFLECVQDMDHENMFWYRQDPGLGLRLIYFSYDVKMKEKGDIPEGYSVSREKKERFSLILESASTNQTSMYLCASSLSRLQTSTDTQYFGPGTRLTVL.